These T cell receptor beta chains were read from a single sample in a study of CD8 T cells in ankylosing spondylitis. TCRdb reanalysed the 5' RACE reads using MiXCR and keeps one entry per CDR3 protein. The sample yields about 170,000 distinct CDR3 sequences, approximately 16% seen once. Specimen: blood, either unsorted or a sorted T cell fraction (not recorded which). These receptors were taken from a male donor with ankylosing spondylitis or in good health (not recorded which). Each CDR3 is given with its conserved first and last residue. D genes are given only for firm matches. The size field is filled for only some rows; it gives once, few, many or a size class.

size: -; D: -; J: TRBJ1-2; length: 15; V: TRBV6-5; DNA: TGTGCCAGCAGTTACTACGGGGGAGGCGCCTATGGCCACACCTTC; CDR3: CASSYYGGGAYGHTF
size: many; D: -; J: TRBJ2-1; length: 15; V: TRBV5-5; DNA: TGTGCCAGCAGCGACGCCCCGAGCTCCTACAATGAGCAGTTCTTC; CDR3: CASSDAPSSYNEQFF
size: many; D: -; J: TRBJ2-2; length: 11; V: TRBV6-1; DNA: TGTGCCAGCAGCGAGTTCGGGGAGCTGTTTTTT; CDR3: CASSEFGELFF
size: few; D: -; J: TRBJ1-2; length: 14; V: TRBV20-1; DNA: TGCAGGACGGTCCCCCTAAAGAGGGACTATGGCTACACCTTC; CDR3: CRTVPLKRDYGYTF
size: few; D: -; J: TRBJ2-3; length: 13; V: TRBV6-5; DNA: TGTGCCAGCAGTCCCAGGGTAGGAGATACGCAGTATTTT; CDR3: CASSPRVGDTQYF
size: many; D: -; J: TRBJ2-1; length: 11; V: TRBV29-1; DNA: TGCAGCGTTTCGGGCGGGACGAGGGCGTTCTTC; CDR3: CSVSGGTRAFF
size: -; D: -; J: TRBJ1-1; length: 15; V: TRBV25-1; DNA: TGTGCCAGCCGACCTCAACAGGGCGGTGGAACTGAAGCTTTCTTT; CDR3: CASRPQQGGGTEAFF
size: many; D: TRBD1; J: TRBJ1-4; length: 16; V: TRBV12-3/TRBV12-4; DNA: TGTGCCAGCAGTTTCCAGGGGGCCAGGCCCGCCGAAAAACTGTTTTTT; CDR3: CASSFQGARPAEKLFF
size: -; D: TRBD1; J: TRBJ2-2; length: 16; V: TRBV20-1; DNA: TGCAGTGCTAGACCGCCGGACAGGGGGCTTTACGGGGAGCTGTTTTTT; CDR3: CSARPPDRGLYGELFF
size: -; D: -; J: TRBJ1-6; length: 14; V: TRBV5-1; DNA: TGCGCCAGCAGCTCCGACACTAATAATTCACCCCTCCACTTT; CDR3: CASSSDTNNSPLHF
size: -; D: -; J: TRBJ1-1; length: 14; V: TRBV29-1; DNA: TGCAGCGTTGAAAAGGCAGAGATGAACACTGAAGCTTTCTTT; CDR3: CSVEKAEMNTEAFF
size: -; D: TRBD1; J: TRBJ2-1; length: 15; V: TRBV11-2; DNA: TGTGCCAGCAGCGCTCCGGGACAGGTCATCAATGAGCAGTTCTTC; CDR3: CASSAPGQVINEQFF
size: -; D: TRBD2; J: TRBJ2-2; length: 18; V: TRBV27; DNA: TGTGCCAGCAGTCTCGCGCGTCCGGGACTAGCGGAAACCGGGGAGCTGTTTTTT; CDR3: CASSLARPGLAETGELFF
size: few; D: -; J: TRBJ1-1; length: 12; V: TRBV29-1; DNA: TGCAGCGCCTGGGAAGGGGGGAGTGAAGCTTTCTTT; CDR3: CSAWEGGSEAFF
size: -; D: -; J: TRBJ2-4; length: 16; V: TRBV27; DNA: TGTGCCAGCAGTTTAGCGGGGCTCTTAGCCAAAAACATTCAGTACTTC; CDR3: CASSLAGLLAKNIQYF
size: -; D: -; J: TRBJ1-5; length: 13; V: TRBV11-3; DNA: TGTGCCAGCAGCGTCAGGGTAGGTCAGCCCCAGCATTTT; CDR3: CASSVRVGQPQHF
size: few; D: -; J: TRBJ2-7; length: 15; V: TRBV6-5; DNA: TGTGCCAGCAGTTACTCGAACAGGGCCGCCTACGAGCAGTACTTC; CDR3: CASSYSNRAAYEQYF
size: few; D: TRBD2; J: TRBJ2-3; length: 15; V: TRBV10-2; DNA: TGCGCCAGCAAACTAGCGGGAGGCCACACAGATACGCAGTATTTT; CDR3: CASKLAGGHTDTQYF
size: many; D: -; J: TRBJ1-1; length: 14; V: TRBV20-1; DNA: TGCAGTGCTAGAAGGGGGACAAAGAACACTGAAGCTTTCTTT; CDR3: CSARRGTKNTEAFF
size: -; D: TRBD2; J: TRBJ2-7; length: 15; V: TRBV28; DNA: TGTGCCAGCAGTTTACCGGGAGGGAGCTCCTACGAGCAGTACTTC; CDR3: CASSLPGGSSYEQYF
size: many; D: TRBD1; J: TRBJ2-2; length: 14; V: TRBV7-9; DNA: TGTGCCAGCAGCTATGACAGGGGGACCGGGGAGCTGTTTTTT; CDR3: CASSYDRGTGELFF
size: many; D: -; J: TRBJ2-7; length: 11; V: TRBV2; DNA: TGTGCCAGCAGCGGCTTCGACGAGCAGTACTTC; CDR3: CASSGFDEQYF
size: few; D: -; J: TRBJ2-2; length: 19; V: TRBV5-1; DNA: TGCGCCAGCAGCTTTCGCCCACTTCCGGGACAAACGACGGCCGGGGAGCTGTTTTTT; CDR3: CASSFRPLPGQTTAGELFF
size: -; D: TRBD1; J: TRBJ2-6; length: 15; V: TRBV29-1; DNA: TGCAGTTGCGGGACAGGGCTGTCTGGGGCCAACGTCCTGACTTTC; CDR3: CSCGTGLSGANVLTF
size: many; D: -; J: TRBJ1-1; length: 15; V: TRBV12-3/TRBV12-4; DNA: TGTGCCAGCAGCCATAGACCTTCCATGAACACTGAAGCTTTCTTT; CDR3: CASSHRPSMNTEAFF
size: many; D: -; J: TRBJ1-2; length: 10; V: TRBV29-1; DNA: TGCAGCGTTGAACAGGGCGGCTACACCTTC; CDR3: CSVEQGGYTF
size: -; D: -; J: TRBJ1-1; length: 13; V: TRBV19; DNA: TGTGCCAGTAGTATGAGCGAGAACACTGAAGCTTTCTTT; CDR3: CASSMSENTEAFF
size: -; D: TRBD2; J: TRBJ2-1; length: 15; V: TRBV19; DNA: TGTGCCAGTAGTATAGAACTGGGGGGGGTCAATGAGCAGTTCTTC; CDR3: CASSIELGGVNEQFF
size: few; D: -; J: TRBJ2-1; length: 15; V: TRBV24-1; DNA: TGTGCCACCAGTGATCCAACTACTCGTCACAATGAGCAGTTCTTC; CDR3: CATSDPTTRHNEQFF
size: many; D: -; J: TRBJ1-5; length: 15; V: TRBV28; DNA: TGTGCCAGCTCCAGGACAGCCCTAGATGATCAGCCCCAGCATTTT; CDR3: CASSRTALDDQPQHF
size: many; D: TRBD2; J: TRBJ2-3; length: 16; V: TRBV10-3; DNA: TGTGCCATCAGTATAGGGACTAGCGGGACGGCAGATACGCAGTATTTT; CDR3: CAISIGTSGTADTQYF
size: many; D: TRBD2; J: TRBJ2-3; length: 20; V: TRBV6-2/TRBV6-3; DNA: TGTGCCAGCAGTTACTCGAGAATCCGGCTAGCGGGAGTTCGCACAGATACGCAGTATTTT; CDR3: CASSYSRIRLAGVRTDTQYF
size: many; D: -; J: TRBJ2-3; length: 15; V: TRBV21-1; DNA: TGTGCCAGCAGCAAAGGCGCAGGATGCACAGATACGCAGTATTTT; CDR3: CASSKGAGCTDTQYF
size: few; D: -; J: TRBJ2-5; length: 13; V: TRBV20-1; DNA: TGCAGTGCTAGAGAGACCCTGGGAGAGACCCAGTACTTC; CDR3: CSARETLGETQYF
size: few; D: -; J: TRBJ2-3; length: 16; V: TRBV10-3; DNA: TGTGCCATCAGTGCGCTTGCGGAAGCTAGCACAGATACGCAGTATTTT; CDR3: CAISALAEASTDTQYF
size: -; D: TRBD2; J: TRBJ2-3; length: 16; V: TRBV24-1; DNA: TGTGCCACCAGTGATTTGTATACTAGCGGAATTCAAACGCAGTATTTT; CDR3: CATSDLYTSGIQTQYF
size: few; D: -; J: TRBJ2-5; length: 12; V: TRBV6-5; DNA: TGTGCCAGCAGTTCCGCCCTTGAGACCCAGTACTTC; CDR3: CASSSALETQYF
size: -; D: -; J: TRBJ1-5; length: 12; V: TRBV28; DNA: TGTGCCGCCGGCCCGAAGAATCAGCCCCAGCATTTT; CDR3: CAAGPKNQPQHF
size: many; D: -; J: TRBJ1-2; length: 14; V: TRBV7-8; DNA: TGTGCCAGCAGCTTAGCCGACGGACCATATGGCTACACCTTC; CDR3: CASSLADGPYGYTF
size: many; D: -; J: TRBJ1-5; length: 15; V: TRBV5-1; DNA: TGCGCCAGCAGCTTGACCGGGTTAAGCAATCAGCCCCAGCATTTT; CDR3: CASSLTGLSNQPQHF
size: few; D: -; J: TRBJ1-2; length: 16; V: TRBV28; DNA: TGTGCCAGCAGCTCTAACCTGGGCAGCGAAAACTATGGCTACACCTTC; CDR3: CASSSNLGSENYGYTF
size: many; D: TRBD1; J: TRBJ2-4; length: 13; V: TRBV29-1; DNA: TGCAGCGTTGAAGCCAGGGGGATGAACATTCAGTACTTC; CDR3: CSVEARGMNIQYF
size: few; D: TRBD1; J: TRBJ1-1; length: 14; V: TRBV19; DNA: TGTGCCAGTATTGGGACAGAAATGAACACTGAAGCTTTCTTT; CDR3: CASIGTEMNTEAFF
size: many; D: TRBD2; J: TRBJ2-5; length: 14; V: TRBV20-1; DNA: TGCAGTGCTAGAGGAAATAGCGGGACACAGACCCAGTACTTC; CDR3: CSARGNSGTQTQYF
size: many; D: -; J: TRBJ2-2; length: 15; V: TRBV10-2; DNA: TGCGCCAGCAGTCAACCGGCCTCCTTTCCCGGGGAGCTGTTTTTT; CDR3: CASSQPASFPGELFF
size: -; D: TRBD2; J: TRBJ2-7; length: 19; V: TRBV5-1; DNA: TGCGCCAGCAGCTTTACGACCACCACTTTGGGCGGGAGTAGCAACGAGCAGTACTTC; CDR3: CASSFTTTTLGGSSNEQYF
size: many; D: -; J: TRBJ2-5; length: 15; V: TRBV7-3; DNA: TGTGCCAGCAGCTTAATGTACAGCTCCCAAGAGACCCAGTACTTC; CDR3: CASSLMYSSQETQYF
size: -; D: TRBD1; J: TRBJ2-5; length: 13; V: TRBV6-5; DNA: TGTGCCAGCAGCCCCGACAGGGGTTGGACCCAGTACTTC; CDR3: CASSPDRGWTQYF
size: -; D: -; J: TRBJ2-3; length: 15; V: TRBV5-1; DNA: TGCGCCAGCAGCCCGACTCCTGGGAGCACAGATACGCAGTATTTT; CDR3: CASSPTPGSTDTQYF
size: few; D: -; J: TRBJ2-5; length: 16; V: TRBV10-3; DNA: TGTGCCATCAGTGAGGGTAGCGGCAGTGAGGGAAAGACCCAGTACTTC; CDR3: CAISEGSGSEGKTQYF
size: many; D: -; J: TRBJ2-4; length: 12; V: TRBV29-1; DNA: TGCAGCGCAGTTAGCAGGGTGGACATTCAGTACTTC; CDR3: CSAVSRVDIQYF
size: -; D: -; J: TRBJ2-1; length: 17; V: TRBV10-3; DNA: TGTGCCATCAGTGAGTCGGACAGGCTAGCGCCCTACAATGAGCAGTTCTTC; CDR3: CAISESDRLAPYNEQFF
size: -; D: TRBD1; J: TRBJ2-7; length: 15; V: TRBV29-1; DNA: TGCAGCGCAGATGGGTCGCCAGGGGGAATCTACGAGCAGTACTTC; CDR3: CSADGSPGGIYEQYF
size: many; D: TRBD2; J: TRBJ2-1; length: 14; V: TRBV9; DNA: TGTGCCAGCAGCGTAGCAAGCGGGAGCAATGAGCAGTTCTTC; CDR3: CASSVASGSNEQFF
size: -; D: -; J: TRBJ1-2; length: 14; V: TRBV28; DNA: TGTGCCAGCAGTTTTGGAAGACAGGACTATGGCTACACCTTC; CDR3: CASSFGRQDYGYTF